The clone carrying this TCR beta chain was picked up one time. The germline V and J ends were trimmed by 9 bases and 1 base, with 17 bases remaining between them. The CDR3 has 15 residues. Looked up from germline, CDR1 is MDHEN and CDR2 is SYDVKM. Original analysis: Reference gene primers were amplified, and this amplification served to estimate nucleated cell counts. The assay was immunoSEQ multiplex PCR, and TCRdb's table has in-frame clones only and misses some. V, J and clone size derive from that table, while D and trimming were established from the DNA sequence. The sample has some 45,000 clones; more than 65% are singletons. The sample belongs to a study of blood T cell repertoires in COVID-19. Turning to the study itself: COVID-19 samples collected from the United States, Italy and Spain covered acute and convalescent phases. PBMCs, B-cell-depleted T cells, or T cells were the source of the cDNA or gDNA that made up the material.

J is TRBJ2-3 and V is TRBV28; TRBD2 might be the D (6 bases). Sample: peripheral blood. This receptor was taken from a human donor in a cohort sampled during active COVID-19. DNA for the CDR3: TGTGCCAGTCTGGACTCCGGGGGAGGCACAGATACGCAGTATTTT. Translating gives CASLDSGGGTDTQYF. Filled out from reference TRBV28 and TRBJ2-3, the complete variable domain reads DVKVTQSSRYLVKRTGEKVFLECVQDMDHENMFWYRQDPGLGLRLIYFSYDVKMKEKGDIPEGYSVSREKKERFSLILESASTNQTSMYLCASLDSGGGTDTQYFGPGTRLTVL.